Listed below are T cell receptor beta chains from one sample, sequenced in a study of T cell repertoires in cytomegalovirus infection. What these receptors recognize is not known. TCRdb used MiXCR to reprocess the reads, holding one entry per CDR3 protein. The profile covers approximately 910,000 distinct CDR3 sequences, with about a third appearing a single time and 11% to 15% taken by the ten largest. This specimen consisted of cultured CD8+ T cells from PBMCs, obtained from culture after CMV antigen stimulation. The receptor set was obtained from a human donor in good health (CMV status not recorded). Some clones in this sample may be carry-over from other donors' samples. CDR3s include the opening cysteine and the closing phenylalanine or tryptophan. A D gene is named only where the DNA matches it firmly. Size is stated for part of the rows, as once, few or many counts, or as a class when the clone is expanded.

>TRBJ1-1|-|-|TRBV6-2/TRBV6-3
TGTGCCAGCAGTTACGCTCGACTGAGTGAAGCTTTCTTT
CASSYARLSEAFF
>TRBJ2-3|-|many|TRBV6-2/TRBV6-3
TGTGCCAGCAGTTATTTTCGAGATACGCAGTATTTT
CASSYFRDTQYF
>TRBJ2-1|-|few|TRBV7-8
TGTGCCAGCAGCTTAAGTAGGACCCCGTCGTACAATGAGCAGTTCTTC
CASSLSRTPSYNEQFF
>TRBJ2-3|TRBD1|many|TRBV12-3/TRBV12-4
TGTGCCAGCAGTTTTTGGGACAGCAGCACAGATACGCAGTATTTT
CASSFWDSSTDTQYF
>TRBJ2-5|TRBD2|many|TRBV6-1
TGTGCCAGCAGTGAATCCAGCGGGGGGTACCAAGAGACCCAGTACTTC
CASSESSGGYQETQYF
>TRBJ2-5|-|-|TRBV2
TGTGCCAGCTCTTGGGGGGGCCCAGAGACCCAGTACTTC
CASSWGGPETQYF
>TRBJ2-1|-|-|TRBV2
TGTGCCAGCAGTGAAGCCGTACACTATGAGCAGTTCTTC
CASSEAVHYEQFF
>TRBJ2-1|-|-|TRBV7-3
TGTGCCAGCAGCTTCTCCGGGACCCCCGAAACTGAGCAGTTCTTC
CASSFSGTPETEQFF
>TRBJ1-1|TRBD1|few|TRBV4-1
TGCGCCAGCAGCCAAGGGGACAGCACTGAAGCTTTCTTT
CASSQGDSTEAFF
>TRBJ2-2|-|-|TRBV12-3/TRBV12-4
TGTGCCAGCAGTTTAATAGGGGAGCGAGACACCGGGGAGCTGTTTTTT
CASSLIGERDTGELFF
>TRBJ2-5|-|-|TRBV7-6
TGTGCCAGCAGCGCATGGGGAGGTTCAGAGACCCAGTACTTC
CASSAWGGSETQYF
>TRBJ2-1|TRBD2|-|TRBV20-1
TGCAGTGCCCCGCGACTAGCCGACTCCTACAATGAGCAGTTCTTC
CSAPRLADSYNEQFF
>TRBJ2-5|-|-|TRBV10-3
TGTGCCATCAGTGAGTCGTTAGAGACCCAGTACTTC
CAISESLETQYF
>TRBJ2-1|-|few|TRBV9
TGTGCCAGCACCCCTGCGGCGGCTTCCTACAATGAGCAGTTCTTC
CASTPAAASYNEQFF
>TRBJ1-1|-|-|TRBV6-5
TGTGCCAGCAGCCAAATATACCTGAACACTGAAGCTTTCTTT
CASSQIYLNTEAFF
>TRBJ1-2|TRBD1|few|TRBV20-1
TGCAGTGCCAGTGGACTAGGGACAGGGCGTTTCAACTATGGCTACACCTTC
CSASGLGTGRFNYGYTF
>TRBJ2-3|-|few|TRBV19
TGTGCCAGCAGGCTTGGGTCAGATACGCAGTATTTT
CASRLGSDTQYF
>TRBJ1-1|-|many|TRBV7-2
TGTGCCAGCAGCTTACGGGAGTACACTGAAGCTTTCTTT
CASSLREYTEAFF
>TRBJ1-1|TRBD1|-|TRBV5-5
TGTGCCAGCAGCGGTTTGGGACAGATGAACACTGAAGCTTTCTTT
CASSGLGQMNTEAFF
>TRBJ1-1|-|-|TRBV28
TGTGCCAGCAGTCTCTTAGGGGGGAATGAAGCTTTCTTT
CASSLLGGNEAFF
>TRBJ1-6|TRBD1|-|TRBV2
TGTGCCAGCTTGAGGGACAGGGGTTTTAATTCACCCCTCCACTTT
CASLRDRGFNSPLHF
>TRBJ1-1|-|-|TRBV15
TGTGCCACCAGCAGATGGGGAGAGGGATCCTGGGATGAAGCTTTCTTT
CATSRWGEGSWDEAFF
>TRBJ2-2|-|few|TRBV4-3
TGCGCCAGCAGCCAAGATCTTCGTCCGAACACCGGGGAGCTGTTTTTT
CASSQDLRPNTGELFF
>TRBJ2-7|-|-|TRBV10-1
TGCGCCAGCAGTGAGCAGGTCGGAAGCGCCTACGAGCAGTACTTC
CASSEQVGSAYEQYF
>TRBJ1-2|TRBD1|-|TRBV9
TGTGCCAGCAGCGGACCCGACAGGGGCCCAATCTCTCGGGATGGCTACACCTTC
CASSGPDRGPISRDGYTF
>TRBJ1-2|-|-|TRBV6-6
TGTGCCAGCAGTTACGACCGGACAGAAGGCTACACCTTC
CASSYDRTEGYTF
>TRBJ2-1|-|-|TRBV7-7
TGTGCTAGCAGCTATTTGAGGGTCTACTACAATGAGCAGTTCTTC
CASSYLRVYYNEQFF
>TRBJ2-6|-|many|TRBV7-9
TGTGCCAGCAGCGACATAGGTGGGGCCAACGTCCTGACTTTC
CASSDIGGANVLTF
>TRBJ2-6|TRBD1|few|TRBV7-9
TGTGCCAGCAGCTCAACGGGACAGGGGGTAACTGGGGCCAACGTCCTGACTTTC
CASSSTGQGVTGANVLTF
>TRBJ1-1|-|-|TRBV7-9
TGTGCCAGCAGCCCAGTGTTGACGAACACTGAAGCTTTCTTT
CASSPVLTNTEAFF
>TRBJ1-1|-|few|TRBV7-9
TGTGCCAGCAGCGGGGTATCTAACCCACCTATGGGGGGCAGGGGAAAGGTTGGAGCTTTCTTT
CASSGVSNPPMGGRGKVGAFF
>TRBJ2-1|-|-|TRBV5-6
TGTGCCAGCAGCTGGGTAATTTCCTCCTACAATGAGCAGTTCTTC
CASSWVISSYNEQFF
>TRBJ2-1|TRBD1|-|TRBV5-4
TGTGCCAGCTGGGGACAGGGGGCGAATGAGCAGTTCTTC
CASWGQGANEQFF